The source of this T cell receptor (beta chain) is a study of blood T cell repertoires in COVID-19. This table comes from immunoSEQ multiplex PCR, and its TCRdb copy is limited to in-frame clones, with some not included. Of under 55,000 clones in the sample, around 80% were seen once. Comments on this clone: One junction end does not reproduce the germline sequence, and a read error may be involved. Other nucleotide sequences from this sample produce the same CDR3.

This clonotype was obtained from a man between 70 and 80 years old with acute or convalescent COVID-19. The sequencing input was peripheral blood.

CDR3 sequence (DNA): TGTGCCAGCAGCCCCCGCACTAGCGGGCCGAACACCGGGGAACTGTTTTTT. It is translated as CASSPRTSGPNTGELFF. This chain links TRBV14 with TRBJ2-2; 9 bases align to TRBD2. The CDR3 contains 17 residues. Looked up from germline, CDR1 is SGHDN and CDR2 is FVKESK.